This TCR beta chain derives from a study of blood T cells in healthy people across ages. PCR was performed a second time for roughly 6 to 12 cycles using a sample-barcoded 5' primer and a J-beta primer mix. TCRdb independently ran MiXCR on the 5' RACE reads; one entry per CDR3 protein. The sample contains 750,000 to 850,000 distinct CDR3 sequences, around 25% of which appear only once. This clonotype was recorded at least ten times. Healthy Caucasian individuals from Russia aged about 6 to 90 served as donors. Staff drew around 10 milliliters of peripheral blood from each donor. This same sample was also taken into another study, of T cells of mothers and their children.

The receptor comes from a boy between 10 and 17 years old in good health. Sequencing input: blood.

CDR3 in amino acids: CASSLGLAGGSYEQYF. The CDR3 coding sequence is TGCGCCAGCAGCTTGGGACTAGCGGGAGGTTCCTACGAGCAGTACTTC. The genes are TRBV5-1 and TRBJ2-7; TRBD2 matches at 13 bases. Trimming at V came to 0 bases and at J to 1 base, leaving 1 base not matched to a gene. CDR1 and CDR2 from the germline V gene are SGHRS and YFSETQ. The CDR3 runs 16 residues.